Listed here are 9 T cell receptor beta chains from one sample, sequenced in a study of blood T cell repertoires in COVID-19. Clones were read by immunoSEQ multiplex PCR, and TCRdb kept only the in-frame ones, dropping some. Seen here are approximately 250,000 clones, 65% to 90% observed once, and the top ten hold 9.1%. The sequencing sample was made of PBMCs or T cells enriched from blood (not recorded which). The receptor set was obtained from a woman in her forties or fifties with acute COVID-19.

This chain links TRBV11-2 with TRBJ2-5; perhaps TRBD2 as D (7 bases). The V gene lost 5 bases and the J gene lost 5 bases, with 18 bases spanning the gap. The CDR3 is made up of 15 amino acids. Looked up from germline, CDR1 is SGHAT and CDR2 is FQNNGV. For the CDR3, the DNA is TGTGCCAGCAGCCCACTCACGGGGGGCGGGGAGACCCAGTACTTC. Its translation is CASSPLTGGGETQYF.

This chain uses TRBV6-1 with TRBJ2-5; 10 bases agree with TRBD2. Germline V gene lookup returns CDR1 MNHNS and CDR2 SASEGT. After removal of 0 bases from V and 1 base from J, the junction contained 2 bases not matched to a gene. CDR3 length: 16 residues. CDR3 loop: CASSEARTSGQETQYF. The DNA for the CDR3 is TGTGCCAGCAGTGAAGCCCGGACTAGCGGCCAAGAGACCCAGTACTTC.

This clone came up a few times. The CDR3 bases are TGTGCCAGCAGTCAGTACCCCGGGCCAGGGTCCGGGGAGCTGTTTTTT. Translating it yields CASSQYPGPGSGELFF. The chain joins TRBV6-6 to TRBJ2-2; maybe TRBD1 (5 bases). Deletions cut 5 bases from V and 6 bases from J, with 19 bases between. This CDR3 region has 16 residues. Per the germline V gene, CDR1 is MNHNY and CDR2 is SVGAGI (reference sequence).

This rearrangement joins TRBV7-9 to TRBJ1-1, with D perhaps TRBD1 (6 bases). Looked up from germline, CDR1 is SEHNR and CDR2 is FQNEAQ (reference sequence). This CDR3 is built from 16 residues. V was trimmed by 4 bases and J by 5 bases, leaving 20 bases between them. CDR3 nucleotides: TGTGCCAGCAGCTCCAACGGGGGAGGGGGAGGTACTGAAGCTTTCTTT. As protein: CASSSNGGGGGTEAFF.

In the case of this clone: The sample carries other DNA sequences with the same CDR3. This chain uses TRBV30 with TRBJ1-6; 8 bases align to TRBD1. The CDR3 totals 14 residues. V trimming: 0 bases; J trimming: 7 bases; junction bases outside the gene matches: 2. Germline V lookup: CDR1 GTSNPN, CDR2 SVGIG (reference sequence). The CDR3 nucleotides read TGTGCCTGGAGTGTAGGACAGGGAAATTCACCCCTCCACTTT. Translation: CAWSVGQGNSPLHF.

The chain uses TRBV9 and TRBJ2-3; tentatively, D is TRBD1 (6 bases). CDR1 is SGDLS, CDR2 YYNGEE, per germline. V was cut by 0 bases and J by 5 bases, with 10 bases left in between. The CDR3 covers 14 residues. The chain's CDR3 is CASSVGGPKDTQYF. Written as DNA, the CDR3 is TGTGCCAGCAGCGTAGGGGGGCCGAAAGATACGCAGTATTTT.

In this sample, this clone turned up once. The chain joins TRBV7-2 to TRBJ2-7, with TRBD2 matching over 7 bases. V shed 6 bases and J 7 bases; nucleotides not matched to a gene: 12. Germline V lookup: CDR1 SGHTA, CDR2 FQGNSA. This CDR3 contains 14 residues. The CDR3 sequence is CASSAAGLRWEQYF. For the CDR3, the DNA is TGTGCCAGCAGTGCAGCGGGGTTAAGATGGGAGCAGTACTTC.

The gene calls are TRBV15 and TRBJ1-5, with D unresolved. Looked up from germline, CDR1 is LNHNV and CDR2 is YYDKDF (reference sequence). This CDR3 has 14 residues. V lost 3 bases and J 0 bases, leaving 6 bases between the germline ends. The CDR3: CATSSGNSNQPQHF. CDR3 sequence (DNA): TGTGCCACCAGCAGCGGGAATAGCAATCAGCCCCAGCATTTT.

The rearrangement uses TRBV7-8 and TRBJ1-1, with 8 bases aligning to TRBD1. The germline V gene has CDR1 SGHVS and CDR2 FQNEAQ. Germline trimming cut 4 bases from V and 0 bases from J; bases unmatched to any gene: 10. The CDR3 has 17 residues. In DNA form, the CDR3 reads TGTGCCAGCAGCTCTCGAGTATTACAGGGGGTGAACACTGAAGCTTTCTTT. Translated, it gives CASSSRVLQGVNTEAFF.